This T cell receptor beta chain came from a study of OX40 agonist ivuxolimab in advanced cancers. Study-wide background: Partial responses were achieved by three patients: one hepatocellular carcinoma, two cutaneous melanoma. General study points: Nonresponders, in some cases, also had low normalized T-cell clonal expansion.

The length of the CDR3 is 15 residues. Germline trimming cut 2 bases from V and 4 bases from J; bases unmatched to any gene: 6. CDR1 MNHEY and CDR2 SVGAGI come from the germline V gene. A remark on this clone: The target antigen is unknown.

This table comes from immunoSEQ multiplex PCR, and its TCRdb copy is limited to in-frame clones, with some not included. The sample includes about 51,000 clones, roughly 80% seen only once; the top ten take roughly 3%. The receptor's source is an adult with an advanced solid tumor such as melanoma, head and neck, liver or kidney cancer. This chain links TRBV6-5 with TRBJ2-7, with 9 bases fitting TRBD1. Sequences were derived from CD4+ or CD8+ T cells sorted from blood, sampled in a trial of the OX40 agonist ivuxolimab. CDR3 in DNA: TGTGCCAGCAGTTACGTTCGGACAGGGGCGTACGAGCAGTACTTC. Protein: CASSYVRTGAYEQYF.